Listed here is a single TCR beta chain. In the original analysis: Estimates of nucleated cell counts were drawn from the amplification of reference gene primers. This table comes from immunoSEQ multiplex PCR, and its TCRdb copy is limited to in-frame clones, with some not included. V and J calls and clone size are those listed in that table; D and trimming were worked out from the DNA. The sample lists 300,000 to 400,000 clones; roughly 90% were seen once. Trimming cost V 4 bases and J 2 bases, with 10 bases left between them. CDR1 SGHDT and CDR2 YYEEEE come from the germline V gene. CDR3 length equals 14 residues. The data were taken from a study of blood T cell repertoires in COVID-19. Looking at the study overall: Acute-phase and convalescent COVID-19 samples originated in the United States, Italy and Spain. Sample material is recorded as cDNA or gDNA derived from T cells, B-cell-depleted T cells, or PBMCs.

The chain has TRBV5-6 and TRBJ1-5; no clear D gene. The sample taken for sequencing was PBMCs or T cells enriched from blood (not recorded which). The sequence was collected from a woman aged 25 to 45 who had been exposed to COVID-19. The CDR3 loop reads CASSPRYGNQPQHF. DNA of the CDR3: TGTGCCAGCAGCCCGCGCTACGGCAATCAGCCCCAGCATTTT.